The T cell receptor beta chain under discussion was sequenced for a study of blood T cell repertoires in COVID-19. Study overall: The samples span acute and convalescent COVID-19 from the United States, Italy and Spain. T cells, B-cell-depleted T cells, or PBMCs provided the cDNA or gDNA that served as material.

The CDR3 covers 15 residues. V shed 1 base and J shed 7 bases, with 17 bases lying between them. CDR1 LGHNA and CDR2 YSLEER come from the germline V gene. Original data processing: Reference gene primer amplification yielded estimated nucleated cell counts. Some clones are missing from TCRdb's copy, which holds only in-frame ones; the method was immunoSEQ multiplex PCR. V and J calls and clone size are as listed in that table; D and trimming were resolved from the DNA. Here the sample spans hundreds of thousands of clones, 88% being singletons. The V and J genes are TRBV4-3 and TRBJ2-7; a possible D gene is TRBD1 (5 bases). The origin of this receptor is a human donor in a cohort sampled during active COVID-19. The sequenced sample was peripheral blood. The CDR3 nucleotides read TGCGCCAGCAGCCAAGTCAAGGGGCTCCTAGGGGAGCAGTACTTC. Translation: CASSQVKGLLGEQYF.